The 10 T cell receptor beta chains listed next were all sequenced from one sample in a study of T cell repertoires in cytomegalovirus infection. In TCRdb, the reads were re-called with MiXCR into one record per CDR3 protein. The sample lists about 360,000 distinct CDR3 sequences; approximately 30% were seen once. No antigen has been assigned to these receptors. The material sequenced was cultured PBMCs, taken from culture after CMV antigen stimulation. The receptors were sampled from a human donor in good health (CMV status not recorded). Some clones in this sample may be carry-over from other donors' samples.

This clonotype has a count of ten or more. The rearrangement joins TRBV7-8 to TRBJ2-4, with TRBD2 matching over 15 bases. The V gene end was trimmed by 4 bases and the J gene end by 0 bases; junction bases not matched to a gene: 4. Per the germline V gene, CDR1 is SGHVS and CDR2 is FQNEAQ. There are 18 residues in the CDR3. This chain's CDR3 is CASSSGLAGGAAKNIQYF. CDR3 coding DNA: TGTGCCAGCAGCTCGGGACTAGCGGGAGGCGCAGCCAAAAACATTCAGTACTTC.

The chain links TRBV19 to TRBJ1-4; D gene uncertain. This CDR3 has 14 residues. V was shortened by 3 bases and J by 3 bases, with 8 bases between the two germline ends. Germline V CDR1 and CDR2: LNHDA, SQIVND (reference sequence). In DNA form, the CDR3 reads TGTGCCAGTAGTATCAGACTTTCTAATGAAAAACTGTTTTTT. Translated, it gives CASSIRLSNEKLFF.

The rearrangement links TRBV7-3 to TRBJ2-1; 9 positions match TRBD2. The ends lost 1 base at V and 10 bases at J; junction bases unmatched: 2. CDR1 and CDR2 (germline): SGHTA, FQGTGA. This CDR3 spans 13 amino acids. CDR3 sequence reads: CASSLITSGEQFF. In DNA form, the CDR3 reads TGTGCCAGCAGCTTAATTACTAGCGGGGAGCAGTTCTTC.

The CDR3 DNA is TGTGCCAGCAGTCCACATGAGACAACTAATGAAAAACTGTTTTTT. This translates into CASSPHETTNEKLFF. The chain combines TRBV28 with TRBJ1-4; D is undetermined. Trimming cost V 5 bases and J 0 bases, with 10 bases left between them. In germline, CDR1 is MDHEN, CDR2 SYDVKM. The CDR3 has 15 residues.

This clonotype was observed at least ten times. The rearrangement joins TRBV7-2 to TRBJ2-1; 10 bases fit TRBD2. The length of the CDR3 is 14 residues. The V segment lost 4 bases and the J segment 5 bases; nucleotides outside the gene matches: 2. Germline V gives CDR1 SGHTA, CDR2 FQGNSA. The CDR3 region is CASSSGLADNEQFF. For the CDR3, the DNA is TGTGCCAGCAGCTCTGGACTAGCGGACAATGAGCAGTTCTTC.

As concerns this clonotype: One end of the junction varies from germline; a read error may be responsible. The chain carries TRBV7-9 and TRBJ2-1; D might be TRBD1 or TRBD2, each matching 5 bases. The germline CDR1 and CDR2 sequences are SEHNR and FQNEAQ (reference sequence). The CDR3 contains 16 residues. CDR3 sequence reads: CASRSHGAGSYNEQFF. CDR3 coding DNA: TGTGCCAGCAGGTCCCACGGGGCCGGATCCTATAATGAGCAGTTCTTC.

J is TRBJ2-2 and V is TRBV10-3; 7 nucleotides line up with TRBD1. This CDR3 region has 14 residues. Germline assignment: CDR1 ENHRY and CDR2 SYGVKD. Trimming took 8 bases from V and 2 from J; bases not matched to a gene: 5. In nucleotides, the CDR3 is TGTGCCATCCTGGGACAGATCAACACCGGGGAGCTGTTTTTT. Translating gives CAILGQINTGELFF.

This clonotype was seen a handful of times. This chain connects TRBV12-3 or TRBV12-4 to TRBJ2-3; weak D call: TRBD2 (5 bases). The length of the CDR3 is 11 residues. The V and J ends lost 0 bases and 12 bases respectively, with 7 bases between them. This CDR3 reads CASSLAGVQYF. In nucleotides, the CDR3 is TGTGCCAGCAGTTTAGCGGGAGTACAGTATTTT.

The rearrangement links TRBV6-5 to TRBJ2-1; 12 positions agree with TRBD2. Germline V lookup: CDR1 MNHEY, CDR2 SVGAGI. This CDR3 has 17 amino acids. Trimming removed 3 bases from V and 3 bases from J; junction bases left unmatched: 6. CDR3 in DNA: TGTGCCAGCAGTTATAACGGACTAGCGGGGAACTACAATGAGCAGTTCTTC. This translates into CASSYNGLAGNYNEQFF.

The chain uses TRBV20-1 and TRBJ2-5; perhaps TRBD2 as D (6 bases). From germline, CDR1 is DFQATT and CDR2 SNEGSKA (reference sequence). The length of the CDR3 is 14 residues. Trimming took off 4 bases at V and 9 bases at J, with 21 bases between the two ends. CDR3 nucleotides: TGCAGTGCTACCCATAGCGGAGTGGGGTGGGCCCAGTACTTC. This encodes CSATHSGVGWAQYF.